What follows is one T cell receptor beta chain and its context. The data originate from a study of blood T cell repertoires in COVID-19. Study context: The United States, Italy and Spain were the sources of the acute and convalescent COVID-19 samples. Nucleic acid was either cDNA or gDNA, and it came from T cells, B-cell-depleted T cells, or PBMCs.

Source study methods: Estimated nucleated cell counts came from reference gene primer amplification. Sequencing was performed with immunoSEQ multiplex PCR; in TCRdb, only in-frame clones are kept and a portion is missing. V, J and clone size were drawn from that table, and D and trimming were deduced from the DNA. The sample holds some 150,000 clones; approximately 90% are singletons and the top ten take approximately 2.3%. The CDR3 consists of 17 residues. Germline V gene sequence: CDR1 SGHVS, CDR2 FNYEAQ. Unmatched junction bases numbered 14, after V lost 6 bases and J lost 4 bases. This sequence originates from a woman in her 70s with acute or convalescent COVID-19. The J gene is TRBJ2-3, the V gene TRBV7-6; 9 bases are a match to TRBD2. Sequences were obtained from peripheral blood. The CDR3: CASRLGGNSGRSDTQYF. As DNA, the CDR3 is TGTGCCAGCAGGCTTGGTGGTAATAGCGGGAGATCAGATACGCAGTATTTT.